What follows describes a single T cell receptor beta chain. This sample is drawn from a study of blood T cell repertoires in COVID-19. About the study: The samples span acute and convalescent COVID-19 from the United States, Italy and Spain. T cells, B-cell-depleted T cells, or PBMCs supplied cDNA or gDNA.

The CDR3 spans 15 residues. V was pared by 4 bases and J by 8 bases, with 8 bases of the junction left unmatched. CDR1 SGDLS and CDR2 YYNGEE come from the germline V gene. Per the original methods: Amplification from reference gene primers served as the basis for estimated nucleated cell counts. Only in-frame clones appear in the TCRdb table, and some are missing; sequencing was by immunoSEQ multiplex PCR. For V, J and clone size, that table is used; D and trimming come from the DNA. Among approximately 310,000 clones listed, about 90% were seen once. The rearrangement uses TRBV9 and TRBJ2-1; 11 bases match TRBD2. The TCR sequence derives from a woman between 50 and 59 years old who had recovered from COVID-19. The material sequenced was peripheral blood. CDR3 bases: TGTGCCAGCAGCTTCCGACTAGCGGGAATCGATGAGCAGTTCTTC. This gives the protein CASSFRLAGIDEQFF. Based on the CDR3 plus reference TRBV9 and TRBJ2-1, the full variable domain is DSGVTQTPKHLITATGQRVTLRCSPRSGDLSVYWYQQSLDQGLQFLIQYYNGEERAKGNILERFSAQQFPDLHSELNLSSLELGDSALYFCASSFRLAGIDEQFFGPGTRLTVL.